Following are 8 T cell receptor beta chains from one sample sequenced in a study of T cells after yellow fever vaccination. In TCRdb, the 5' RACE reads were re-called with MiXCR into one record per CDR3 protein. The sample lists approximately 580,000 distinct CDR3 sequences; less than 20% were seen once. Sequenced here: PBMCs, sampled around 5 days after the first yellow fever vaccination. The source of these receptors is a man aged 18 to 29 who received the YFV17D yellow fever vaccine.

The gene calls are TRBV10-3 and TRBJ2-2, with D maybe TRBD1 (5 bases). Germline V gene sequence: CDR1 ENHRY, CDR2 SYGVKD. The CDR3 covers 15 residues. V gave up 6 bases and J gave up 1 base, with 12 bases separating them. CDR3 loop: CAIRKGTGNTGELFF. The CDR3, as DNA: TGTGCCATCAGGAAGGGTACAGGGAACACCGGGGAGCTGTTTTTT.

The rearrangement links TRBV7-9 to TRBJ2-5, with D tentatively TRBD1 (6 bases). The V gene lost 0 bases and the J gene lost 1 base, with 9 bases spanning the gap. Germline V gives CDR1 SEHNR, CDR2 FQNEAQ (reference sequence). This CDR3 region has 15 residues. This CDR3 is CASSLAQGLQETQYF. The CDR3 coding sequence is TGTGCCAGCAGCTTAGCGCAGGGGCTCCAAGAGACCCAGTACTTC.

This clonotype has a count of ten or more. This chain uses TRBV7-2 with TRBJ2-1; D may be TRBD1 or TRBD2 (5 bases each). V was cut by 1 base and J by 15 bases, with 13 bases left in between. CDR3 length: 12 residues. Germline CDR1 SGHTA, CDR2 FQGNSA. CDR3 loop: CASSLVRDEVFF. CDR3 coding DNA: TGTGCCAGCAGCTTAGTTCGGGACGAGGTGTTCTTC.

The gene calls are TRBV27 and TRBJ1-5; D remains unclear. Looked up from germline, CDR1 is MNHEY and CDR2 is SMNVEV (reference sequence). The CDR3 is made up of 16 amino acids. Trimming stripped 5 bases from V and 0 bases from J, with 14 bases between. The CDR3 here is CASSPTGWNSNQPQHF. CDR3 nucleotides: TGTGCCAGCAGTCCGACTGGGTGGAATAGCAATCAGCCCCAGCATTTT.

The chain joins TRBV7-8 to TRBJ2-6; D assignment may be TRBD1 or TRBD2 (5 bases each). Trimming removed 5 bases at V and 1 base at J, with 18 bases between. Per the germline V gene, CDR1 is SGHVS and CDR2 is FQNEAQ. CDR3 length: 18 amino acids. As DNA, the CDR3 is TGTGCCAGCAGCCCTGGACCCGGGGCAGGGTCTGGGGCCAACGTCCTGACTTTC. Amino acids: CASSPGPGAGSGANVLTF.

This clonotype was seen at least ten times. The gene calls are TRBV5-1 and TRBJ2-5, with 8 bases lining up with TRBD1. This CDR3 region has 13 residues. Germline lookup yields CDR1 SGHRS and CDR2 YFSETQ. Trimming took 6 bases from V and 5 from J; bases not matched to a gene: 6. CDR3 residues: CASNRDRLETQYF. CDR3 nucleotide sequence: TGCGCCAGCAACCGGGACAGGTTGGAGACCCAGTACTTC.

This clonotype was seen at least ten times. This sequence joins TRBV20-1 and TRBJ2-7; no firm D call. The V end lost 3 bases, the J end lost 2 bases, and 14 bases lay between the germline ends. In germline, CDR1 is DFQATT, CDR2 SNEGSKA (reference sequence). The CDR3 runs to 14 residues. In DNA, the CDR3 is TGCAGTGCTAGTGGGGTGGGAACCCCCTACGAGCAGTACTTC. It yields the protein CSASGVGTPYEQYF.

This chain's CDR3 is CASSLSRTAFETQYF. CDR3 nucleotides: TGTGCCAGCAGCTTAAGTCGGACTGCCTTTGAGACCCAGTACTTC. The genes are TRBV7-3 and TRBJ2-5; the D gene is possibly TRBD2 (5 bases). Germline-derived CDR1 and CDR2 are SGHTA and FQGTGA. The CDR3 length is 15 residues. With 1 base removed from V and 5 bases from J, the gap between germline ends came to 14 bases.